Below are 13 T cell receptor beta chains sequenced from a single sample in a study of spatial heterogeneity in lung cancer. TCRdb reprocessed the 5' RACE reads with MiXCR, giving one entry per CDR3 protein. The sample includes 28,000 or so distinct CDR3 sequences, roughly 13% seen only once; the top ten take 25%. The time point: sample taken at primary tumor resection. Unsorted whole RNA samples from tumor, nontumor lung or frozen PBMC were sequenced. Sample: PBMCs, taken at surgery. The receptors here all came from a female donor with early-stage non-small cell lung cancer.

The sample holds many counts of this clonotype. V is TRBV18 and J is TRBJ1-1; no definite D call. The CDR3 extends over 14 amino acids. Trimming pared 2 bases from V and 1 base from J, leaving 8 bases between. In germline, CDR1 is KGHSH, CDR2 LQKENI. The CDR3 here is CASSPSGTNTEAFF. CDR3 DNA: TGTGCCAGCTCACCAAGCGGAACGAACACTGAAGCTTTCTTT. The full variable domain, rest sourced from reference TRBV18 and TRBJ1-1, is NAGVMQNPRHLVRRRGQEARLRCSPMKGHSHVYWYRQLPEEGLKFMVYLQKENIIDESGMPKERFSAEFPKEGPSILRIQQVVRGDSAAYFCASSPSGTNTEAFFGQGTRLTVV.

This clonotype was detected many times. The rearrangement uses TRBV20-1 and TRBJ2-7; TRBD1 is a possible D gene (6 bases). Germline-derived CDR1 and CDR2 are DFQATT and SNEGSKA (reference sequence). The CDR3 loop spans 14 amino acids. Deletions cut 3 bases from V and 1 base from J, with 13 bases between. CDR3 protein: CSARGVTGSYEQYV. The CDR3 DNA reads as TGCAGTGCTAGGGGAGTAACAGGGTCCTACGAGCAGTACGTC.

This rearrangement joins TRBV28 to TRBJ2-1; D remains unclear. The CDR3 covers 15 residues. Trimming shortened V by 10 bases and J by 0 bases, and 16 bases separated the two germline ends. Germline V gene lookup returns CDR1 MDHEN and CDR2 SYDVKM. CDR3 DNA: TGTGCCAACACCACGGGCTTCAGCTCCTACAATGAGCAGTTCTTC. Amino acids: CANTTGFSSYNEQFF.

This clonotype was seen many times. The rearrangement joins TRBV28 to TRBJ2-7; D is unclear. CDR1 and CDR2 from the germline V gene are MDHEN and SYDVKM. The CDR3 is made up of 13 amino acids. The germline V and J ends were trimmed by 3 bases and 5 bases, with 11 bases remaining between them. This CDR3 is CASSFIGVHEQYV. The DNA of the CDR3 is TGTGCCAGCAGTTTTATTGGGGTACACGAGCAGTACGTC.

This clonotype was recorded many times. The chain employs TRBV6-5 and TRBJ2-7; no clear D gene. Trimming cost V 0 bases and J 1 base, with 10 bases left between them. The germline V gene has CDR1 MNHEY and CDR2 SVGAGI. The length of the CDR3 is 15 residues. CDR3 in DNA: TGTGCCAGCAGTTACTCGACGACGCCGTCCTACGAGCAGTACTTC. Amino acid sequence: CASSYSTTPSYEQYF.

This clonotype was counted a few times. This rearrangement joins TRBV30 to TRBJ1-6, with D hard to call. Germline V gene data show CDR1 as GTSNPN and CDR2 as SVGIG (reference sequence). The CDR3 covers 14 residues. The V gene lost 0 bases and the J gene lost 5 bases, with 8 bases spanning the gap. The CDR3 region has the DNA TGTGCCTGGAGTGTACTTAAGAATAATTCACCCCTCCACTTT. Translation: CAWSVLKNNSPLHF.

This clonotype was seen only a few times. The chain employs TRBV9 and TRBJ2-2, with a weak D call TRBD2 (6 bases). In germline, CDR1 is SGDLS, CDR2 YYNGEE. Trimming pared 4 bases from V and 0 bases from J, leaving 16 bases between. The CDR3 length is 17 residues. CDR3 loop: CASSPRGGASNTGELFF. The CDR3, as DNA: TGTGCCAGCAGCCCTCGTGGAGGGGCCTCGAACACCGGGGAGCTGTTTTTT.

This clonotype has at least ten counts. The chain couples TRBV12-3 or TRBV12-4 to TRBJ1-1; D not resolved. The CDR3 is 11 amino acids. V was trimmed by 11 bases and J by 0 bases, leaving 7 bases between them. The DNA for the CDR3 is TGTGCCGGCCTCTTGAACACTGAAGCTTTCTTT. This encodes CAGLLNTEAFF.

This clonotype was recorded at least ten times. J is TRBJ2-7 and V is TRBV4-2, with D maybe TRBD2 (5 bases). The germline V and J ends were trimmed by 1 base and 0 bases, with 7 bases remaining between them. The CDR3 extends over 14 amino acids. Germline CDR1 and CDR2: LGHNA and YNFKEQ. In DNA, the CDR3 is TGTGCCAGCAGCCAAGCGGCGGGCTCCTACGAGCAGTACTTC. As protein: CASSQAAGSYEQYF.

This clonotype was recorded many times. The chain joins TRBV6-2 or TRBV6-3 to TRBJ1-5; 10 bases align to TRBD1. The CDR3 has 15 amino acids. V lost 6 bases to trimming and J lost 11 bases; unmatched junction nucleotides: 13. Germline CDR1 reads MNHEY; CDR2 reads SVGEGT. The CDR3 reads CASRPGTGASEAQHF. CDR3 DNA sequence: TGTGCCAGCAGGCCCGGGACAGGGGCCTCAGAGGCCCAGCATTTT.

This clonotype was counted at least ten times. This sequence joins TRBV4-2 and TRBJ1-6; 7 nucleotides line up with TRBD1. The length of the CDR3 is 18 residues. V lost 0 bases to trimming and J lost 5 bases; unmatched junction nucleotides: 10. CDR1 and CDR2 from the germline V gene are LGHNA and YNFKEQ. The CDR3 loop reads CASSQDVVRDRDNSPLHF. In nucleotides, the CDR3 is TGTGCCAGCAGCCAAGATGTAGTCCGGGACAGAGATAATTCACCCCTCCACTTT.

The chain employs TRBV11-2 and TRBJ2-3; D may be TRBD2 (6 bases). CDR3 size: 15 residues. Trimming took off 1 base at V and 3 bases at J, with 11 bases between the two ends. CDR1 and CDR2 (germline): SGHAT, FQNNGV. The CDR3 region has the DNA TGTGCCAGCAGCTTAGCGGGGGAGGTGACAGATACGCAGTATTTT. This codes for CASSLAGEVTDTQYF.

This clonotype was counted many times. The rearrangement uses TRBV7-9 and TRBJ1-2; D is ambiguous. The CDR3 is 12 amino acids. The germline CDR1 and CDR2 sequences are SEHNR and FQNEAQ (reference sequence). The germline V and J ends were trimmed by 7 bases and 2 bases, with 8 bases remaining between them. The CDR3 spells CASIAGNYGYTF. In DNA, the CDR3 is TGTGCCAGCATTGCCGGGAACTATGGCTACACCTTC.